This T cell receptor beta chain originates from a study of post-analysis software for immune sequencing data. Study-wide background: Courses of disease covered relapsing-remitting, secondary progressive and progressive-relapsing multiple sclerosis. Study-wide results and caveats: In patients, TRBV5-6, TRBV5-1 and TRBV20-1 belonged to roughly 5 TRBV segments found more frequently than in controls. A significant reduction in normalized Chao1 diversity was observed in multiple sclerosis patients versus controls.

On this clonotype itself: Its antigen is unknown.

Germline-derived CDR1 and CDR2 are MNHEY and SMNVEV (reference sequence). The CDR3 has 16 residues. Unique molecular identifiers featured in each of the TCR beta cDNA libraries. TCRdb reprocessed the PCR reads via MiXCR and lists one record per CDR3 protein. This table has 800,000 to 950,000 distinct CDR3 sequences, 53% appearing once. The receptor comes from a girl aged 10 to 17 with multiple sclerosis. The V call is TRBV27, the J call TRBJ2-4; 8 nucleotides align to TRBD2. The J call is doubtful: the DNA matches TRBJ2-7 better. Specimen: blood. The CDR3 DNA sequence: TGTGCCAGCAGTTTGAGCGGGGGTCGCCCTTACTACGAGCAGTACTTC. Translation: CASSLSGGRPYYEQYF.